Below, 28 T cell receptor beta chains from the same sample are listed, as sequenced in a study of T cell responses to AZD1222 COVID-19 vaccine. The data were produced by immunoSEQ multiplex PCR, yet TCRdb's version contains in-frame clones alone and is incomplete. The data contain about 84,000 clones, around nine tenths of them singletons. Source: peripheral blood, taken 28 days after the second AZD1222 dose. The receptors originated from an adult who received the AZD1222 COVID-19 vaccine.

This chain joins TRBV7-3 and TRBJ1-1, with 9 bases identical to TRBD1. The J segment lost 4 bases and the V segment lost 6 bases, leaving 6 bases of the junction unmatched. The CDR3 totals 14 residues. Germline V lookup: CDR1 SGHTA, CDR2 FQGTGA. The chain's CDR3 is CASSRDRGITEAFF. The DNA for the CDR3 is TGTGCCAGCAGTCGCGACAGGGGGATCACTGAAGCTTTCTTT.

This chain joins TRBV11-3 and TRBJ1-1; no firm D call. Per germline, CDR1 SGHNT and CDR2 YENEEA. CDR3 length: 12 amino acids. V was clipped by 5 bases and J by 4 bases, with 8 bases between them. In nucleotides, the CDR3 is TGTGCCAGCAGCGCACTAGGCACTGAAGCTTTCTTT. It yields the protein CASSALGTEAFF.

J is TRBJ2-2 and V is TRBV7-3; D tentatively fits TRBD1 or TRBD2 (5 bases each). Germline CDR1 and CDR2: SGHTA and FQGTGA. Deletions cut 5 bases from V and 6 bases from J, with 16 bases between. The CDR3 length is 15 residues. CDR3 DNA sequence: TGTGCCAGCAGCCCAACTGGGGGAGCGGCCGGGGAGCTGTTTTTT. Encoded protein: CASSPTGGAAGELFF. The variable domain in full, with the rest retrieved from reference TRBV7-3 and TRBJ2-2, is GAGVSQTPSNKVTEKGKYVELRCDPISGHTALYWYRQSLGQGPEFLIYFQGTGAADDSGLPNDRFFAVRPEGSVSTLKIQRTERGDSAVYLCASSPTGGAAGELFFGEGSRLTVL.

This clone was detected once. The chain uses TRBV7-9 and TRBJ2-5; D possibly matches TRBD1 or TRBD2 (5 bases each). Germline CDR1 reads SEHNR; CDR2 reads FQNEAQ (reference sequence). V lost 5 bases and J 4 bases, leaving 11 bases between the germline ends. The CDR3 has 13 residues. In nucleotides, the CDR3 is TGTGCCAGCAGCCCGGGGACGGGAGAGACCCAGTACTTC. It is translated as CASSPGTGETQYF.

This clone was seen more than once but under ten times. The gene calls are TRBV6-5 and TRBJ2-2; TRBD2 might be the D (7 bases). CDR3 size: 14 residues. The V gene's germline CDR1 is MNHEY and CDR2 SVGAGI. Between the trimmed V and J ends, which lost 8 bases and 4 bases, there was a span of 14 bases. CDR3 residues: CASRGAGATGELFF. The CDR3 bases are TGTGCCAGCCGGGGCGCGGGGGCCACCGGGGAGCTGTTTTTT.

CDR3 sequence (DNA): TGTGCCAGCAGACCTTCAAGGGACACTGAAGCTTTCTTT. Encoded protein: CASRPSRDTEAFF. The chain joins TRBV6-5 to TRBJ1-1; D call uncertain. CDR1 MNHEY and CDR2 SVGAGI come from the germline V gene. V lost 6 bases and J lost 3, with 11 bases in between. This CDR3 comprises 13 residues.

V usage is TRBV9 and J usage is TRBJ2-3; no reliable D call. Trimming left V 2 bases short and J 4 bases short, with 5 bases between. The CDR3 runs 12 residues. Germline CDR1 is SGDLS and CDR2 is YYNGEE. CDR3 sequence (DNA): TGTGCCAGCAGCGTTAGTGCAGATACGCAGTATTTT. Protein: CASSVSADTQYF.

This sequence joins TRBV28 and TRBJ2-1; perhaps TRBD2 as D (6 bases). The ends were cut back, 7 bases at V and 2 bases at J, with 6 bases in the middle. The CDR3 spans 12 residues. The germline gives CDR1 MDHEN, CDR2 SYDVKM. As DNA, the CDR3 is TGTGCCAGCACGGGGGCCTACAATGAGCAGTTCTTC. Protein sequence: CASTGAYNEQFF. Variable domain in full (rest from reference TRBV28 and TRBJ2-1): DVKVTQSSRYLVKRTGEKVFLECVQDMDHENMFWYRQDPGLGLRLIYFSYDVKMKEKGDIPEGYSVSREKKERFSLILESASTNQTSMYLCASTGAYNEQFFGPGTRLTVL.

The chain joins TRBV5-1 to TRBJ1-2, with D maybe TRBD1 (5 bases). The V and J ends lost 7 bases and 4 bases respectively, with 17 bases between them. Germline V gene data show CDR1 as SGHRS and CDR2 as YFSETQ. The CDR3 is 14 amino acids. CDR3 coding DNA: TGCGCCAGCGGATCCACGGGACCTAGCTATGGCTACACCTTC. Its protein is CASGSTGPSYGYTF.

V is TRBV7-3 and J is TRBJ2-7, with 9 bases lining up with TRBD1. The germline gives CDR1 SGHTA, CDR2 FQGTGA. The CDR3 runs 15 residues. V dropped 0 bases and J dropped 5; count of bases not matched to a gene: 5. The CDR3 nucleotides read TGTGCCAGCAGCTTAACGCGGGGACAGGGCCACGAGCAGTACTTC. This encodes CASSLTRGQGHEQYF.

About this clone itself: The same CDR3 arises from other DNA sequences in this sample as well. The V gene is TRBV5-1, the J gene TRBJ2-3, with no clear D. This CDR3 has 12 amino acids. The ends were cut back, 1 base at V and 2 bases at J, with 2 bases in the middle. Germline CDR1 reads SGHRS; CDR2 reads YFSETQ. The CDR3 region is CASSLTTDTQYF. The DNA of the CDR3 is TGCGCCAGCAGCTTGACCACAGATACGCAGTATTTT.

This clone was recorded once. The chain couples TRBV5-1 to TRBJ2-1; a weak D match, TRBD1 (6 bases). This CDR3 contains 15 residues. The germline gives CDR1 SGHRS, CDR2 YFSETQ. Trimming cost V 4 bases and J 0 bases, with 11 bases left between them. In nucleotides, the CDR3 is TGCGCCAGCAGCCAAGACAGGAGCTCCTACAATGAGCAGTTCTTC. Translated: CASSQDRSSYNEQFF.

This clone has just a few counts. The CDR3 spells CASSVRQRTNTEAFF. The CDR3 DNA reads TGTGCCAGCAGTGTAAGACAGCGGACGAACACTGAAGCTTTCTTT. The V and J genes are TRBV27 and TRBJ1-1; possible D gene TRBD1, 5 bases. This CDR3 region has 15 residues. V was shortened by 5 bases and J by 1 base, with 14 bases between the two germline ends. Per the germline V gene, CDR1 is MNHEY and CDR2 is SMNVEV (reference sequence).

This clone was counted once. This sequence joins TRBV19 and TRBJ2-5; 12 bases are shared with TRBD2. V was pared by 5 bases and J by 5 bases, with 9 bases of the junction left unmatched. The CDR3 covers 16 residues. CDR1 and CDR2 (germline): LNHDA, SQIVND (reference sequence). As DNA, the CDR3 is TGTGCCAGTAGTTTGGGACTAGCGGGCCTCGGGGAGACCCAGTACTTC. Its protein product is CASSLGLAGLGETQYF.

In this sample, this clone turned up once. An end of the junction does not agree with germline; a read error may underlie this. The chain links TRBV6-5 to TRBJ1-3, with D perhaps matching TRBD1 (5 bases). Germline loops: CDR1 MNHEY, CDR2 SVGAGI. The CDR3 runs 15 residues. CDR3 residues: CAGSWDANSGNTIYF. For the CDR3, the DNA is TGTGCCGGCAGTTGGGACGCCAACTCTGGAAACACCATATATTTT.

The rearrangement links TRBV7-3 to TRBJ2-2; the match to TRBD2 covers 13 bases. V lost 5 bases and J lost 7; bases outside the gene matches: 10. The CDR3 loop spans 17 amino acids. Germline V gene lookup returns CDR1 SGHTA and CDR2 FQGTGA. The CDR3 DNA sequence: TGTGCCAGCAGCCCCCGGACTAGCGGGAGAAGGGTCGGGGAGCTGTTTTTT. Translating gives CASSPRTSGRRVGELFF.

This clone has only one observation. The CDR3 nucleotides are TGCGCCAGCAGCTTGGACCGGGGTGTCTATGGCTACACCTTC. Protein product: CASSLDRGVYGYTF. The rearrangement links TRBV5-1 to TRBJ1-2; D is unresolved. The CDR3 covers 14 residues. Per the germline V gene, CDR1 is SGHRS and CDR2 is YFSETQ. The V and J ends lost 0 bases and 4 bases respectively, with 10 bases between them.

The sample holds one count of this clone. This sequence joins TRBV19 and TRBJ2-5, with D unclear. The CDR3 runs to 17 residues. With 6 bases removed from V and 0 bases from J, the gap between germline ends came to 20 bases. Germline V gene lookup returns CDR1 LNHDA and CDR2 SQIVND (reference sequence). The CDR3 reads CASSPSSRSRYQETQYF. The CDR3 coding sequence is TGTGCCAGTAGCCCTAGTAGCAGATCGAGGTACCAAGAGACCCAGTACTTC. Filled out from reference TRBV19 and TRBJ2-5, the complete variable domain reads DGGITQSPKYLFRKEGQNVTLSCEQNLNHDAMYWYRQDPGQGLRLIYYSQIVNDFQKGDIAEGYSVSREKKESFPLTVTSAQKNPTAFYLCASSPSSRSRYQETQYFGPGTRLLVL.

This sequence joins TRBV11-1 and TRBJ2-7; D gene ambiguous. This CDR3 has 13 residues. V lost 6 bases and J lost 0, with 9 bases in between. CDR1 SGHAT and CDR2 FQDESV come from the germline V gene (reference sequence). CDR3 protein: CASRVSISYEQYF. DNA of the CDR3: TGTGCCAGCAGAGTCAGTATCTCCTACGAGCAGTACTTC. Drawing the rest from reference TRBV11-1 and TRBJ2-7, the complete variable domain is EAEVAQSPRYKITEKSQAVAFWCDPISGHATLYWYRQILGQGPELLVQFQDESVVDDSQLPKDRFSAERLKGVDSTLKIQPAELGDSAMYLCASRVSISYEQYFGPGTRLTVT.

The chain links TRBV4-2 to TRBJ2-1; D possibly corresponds to TRBD2 (6 bases). Trimming stripped 1 base from V and 3 bases from J, with 10 bases between. Germline CDR1 and CDR2: LGHNA and YNFKEQ. CDR3 length: 15 amino acids. The CDR3 loop reads CASSQGRGRYNEQFF. The CDR3 nucleotides read TGTGCCAGCAGCCAAGGGCGGGGCCGCTACAATGAGCAGTTCTTC.

The chain employs TRBV6-5 and TRBJ1-2; 9 positions match TRBD1. CDR1 and CDR2 (germline): MNHEY, SVGAGI. The junction had 3 bases not matched to a gene; V was cut back by 4 bases and J by 6 bases. The CDR3 contains 13 residues. The CDR3 sequence is CASSSGTGHGYTF. CDR3 DNA sequence: TGTGCCAGCAGTTCCGGGACAGGGCATGGCTACACCTTC.

The J gene is TRBJ1-4, the V gene TRBV28; 8 positions match TRBD1. The CDR3 consists of 14 residues. V gave up 6 bases and J gave up 7 bases; unmatched junction bases: 7. Germline V gene sequence: CDR1 MDHEN, CDR2 SYDVKM. As DNA, the CDR3 is TGTGCCAGCAGGACAGGGGATTTCCTTGAAAAACTGTTTTTT. Amino acids: CASRTGDFLEKLFF.

This clone was recorded once. The gene calls are TRBV7-9 and TRBJ1-5, with a tentative D call TRBD1 (5 bases). This CDR3 contains 15 residues. From germline, CDR1 is SEHNR and CDR2 FQNEAQ (reference sequence). The V end was cut by 3 bases, the J end by 8 bases, with 17 bases between. The CDR3 DNA reads as TGTGCCAGCAGCTTTGGGACGGACGGCTTAAAGCCCCAGCATTTT. This encodes CASSFGTDGLKPQHF.

Only a few counts were recorded for this clone. This rearrangement joins TRBV9 to TRBJ1-2; D call uncertain. In germline, CDR1 is SGDLS, CDR2 YYNGEE. V lost 2 bases and J 8 bases, leaving 7 bases between the germline ends. CDR3 length: 11 residues. CDR3 bases: TGTGCCAGCAGCGTCGGATGGGGCTACACCTTC. This sequence encodes CASSVGWGYTF.

V usage is TRBV9 and J usage is TRBJ2-7, with 12 bases that match TRBD2. CDR1 SGDLS and CDR2 YYNGEE come from the germline V gene. V lost 3 bases, J lost 3 bases, and 4 bases stayed unmatched. The length of the CDR3 is 15 residues. Here the CDR3 reads CASSEGLAGHYEQYF. The CDR3 DNA reads TGTGCCAGCAGCGAGGGACTAGCGGGCCACTACGAGCAGTACTTC.

J is TRBJ2-1 and V is TRBV4-1; D is unclear. Trimming took 1 base from V and 6 from J, leaving 7 bases between them. CDR1 and CDR2 from the germline V gene are MGHRA and YSYEKL. The CDR3 runs 13 residues. For the CDR3, the DNA is TGCGCCAGCAGCCAAGCAAGTTCCAATGAGCAGTTCTTC. Its translation: CASSQASSNEQFF.

This chain links TRBV30 with TRBJ1-2; no clear D. V was trimmed by 3 bases and J by 8 bases, leaving 19 bases between them. This CDR3 contains 14 residues. Germline V gene lookup returns CDR1 GTSNPN and CDR2 SVGIG (reference sequence). The CDR3: CAWSLLTGVGGYTF. The CDR3 DNA reads as TGTGCCTGGAGCCTACTTACTGGGGTCGGAGGCTACACCTTC.

V and J are TRBV19 and TRBJ1-2, with D perhaps TRBD1 (5 bases). Trimming took 3 bases from V and 2 from J, leaving 25 bases between them. CDR1 and CDR2 from the germline V gene are LNHDA and SQIVND (reference sequence). The CDR3 has 19 residues. CDR3: CASSIRLPGPRLTNYGYTF. DNA of the CDR3: TGTGCCAGTAGTATTAGATTACCGGGACCGCGACTTACAAACTATGGCTACACCTTC.